This TCR beta chain is drawn from a study of T cells expressing NK-cell markers. Study background: Beta-chain profiling covered CD3+CD56+NKG2C+, CD3+CD56+NKG2C- and CD3+CD56-NKG2C+ sorted subsets. Just one sequenced donor of eight was HCMV-seronegative, while seven were seropositive.

Remarks on this clonotype: Its antigen is unknown.

Study findings and constraints: Topping the CD3+CD56-NKG2C+ fraction as well were these clonotypes, in a few donors. The contribution of dominant NKG2C+ clonotypes to CD8+ T cells in about six donors was roughly 1.0-7.5%.

TCRdb re-called the 5' RACE reads and shows each CDR3 protein once, DNA omitted. The sample table sets out a few hundred thousand distinct CDR3 sequences. Germline-derived CDR1 and CDR2 are LNHNV and YYDKDF (reference sequence). CDR3 length equals 16 residues. The sample comprised blood T cells: a sorted CD56 or NKG2C T cell subset, CD4+ or CD8+ T cells, or bulk PBMC T cells (not recorded which). The TCR was taken from a man aged 18 to 30 in good health. The V and J genes are TRBV15 and TRBJ1-6. CDR3 residues: CATSRASVSYNSPLHF.